This T cell receptor (beta chain) was profiled in a study of graft-versus-host responses after intestinal transplantation. Study information: Among the recipients, transplants were multivisceral, liver-intestinal, or isolated intestinal. Anti-thymocyte globulin induction was given to all recipients, followed by tacrolimus and steroids for roughly three years. Study-wide results and limits: There was an association between peak levels of circulating GvH clones and early post-transplant HvG declines. GvH clones were found in recipient marrow; some appeared first in ileum or blood.

Measured with immunoSEQ multiplex PCR; TCRdb has only the in-frame clones, and not every one. The sample yields tens of thousands of clones, about 93% seen once. Germline V lookup: CDR1 SGHNT, CDR2 YENEEA. The J segment lost 4 bases and the V segment lost 3 bases, leaving 1 base of the junction unmatched. The CDR3 length is 14 residues. Points on this clone: Its matching antigen is unknown.

The sample consisted of unstimulated CD8+ T cells sorted from spleen or lymph node cells, taken before intestinal transplant. The genes are TRBV11-3 and TRBJ2-1; 9 nucleotides match TRBD2. The origin of this receptor is a human donor who received an intestinal transplant. The CDR3 sequence: CASSFSGGYNEQFF. For the CDR3, the DNA is TGTGCCAGCAGCTTCAGCGGGGGGTACAATGAGCAGTTCTTC.